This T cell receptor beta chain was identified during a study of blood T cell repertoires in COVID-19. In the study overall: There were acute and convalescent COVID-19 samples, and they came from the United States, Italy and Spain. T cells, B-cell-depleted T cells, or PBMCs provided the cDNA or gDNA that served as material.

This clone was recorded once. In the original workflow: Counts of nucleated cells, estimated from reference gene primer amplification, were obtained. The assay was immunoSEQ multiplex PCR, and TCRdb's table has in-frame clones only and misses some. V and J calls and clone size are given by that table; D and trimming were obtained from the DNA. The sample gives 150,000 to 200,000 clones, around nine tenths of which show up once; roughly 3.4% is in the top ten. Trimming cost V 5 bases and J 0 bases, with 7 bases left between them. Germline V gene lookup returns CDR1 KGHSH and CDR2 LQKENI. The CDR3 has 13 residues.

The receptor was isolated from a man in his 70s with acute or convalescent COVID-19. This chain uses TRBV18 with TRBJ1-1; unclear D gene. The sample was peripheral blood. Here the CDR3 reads CASSADLNTEAFF. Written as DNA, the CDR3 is TGTGCCAGCTCAGCCGACTTGAACACTGAAGCTTTCTTT.